The clone carrying this T cell receptor beta chain was picked up a small number of times. Per the original data handling: Amplified reference gene primers provided the basis for estimating nucleated cell counts. Sequenced by immunoSEQ multiplex PCR; TCRdb stores in-frame clones only, minus some. V and J calls and clone size follow that table, whereas D and trimming were derived from the DNA. The repertoire holds 250,000 or so clones, with 85% to 90% as singletons. The sample comes from a study of blood T cell repertoires in COVID-19. Study overall: The United States, Italy and Spain provided the acute and convalescent COVID-19 samples. From T cells, B-cell-depleted T cells, or PBMCs came the material, which was cDNA or gDNA.

Source material: peripheral blood. This clonotype originated in a woman in her fifties or sixties with acute or convalescent COVID-19.

CDR3 loop: CASSSLGSGLKETQYF. The CDR3 nucleotides read TGTGCCAGCAGCTCCCTGGGTAGCGGCTTGAAAGAGACCCAGTACTTC. The rearrangement joins TRBV7-2 to TRBJ2-5; TRBD2 might be the D (6 bases). The length of the CDR3 is 16 residues. Germline V gene lookup returns CDR1 SGHTA and CDR2 FQGNSA. Trimming removed 4 bases from V and 3 bases from J, with 18 bases in between.